This TCR beta chain was documented in a study of cytomegalovirus exposure and HLA in healthy donors. Notes on the study in general: DRB1 showed the most TCR associations and HLA-C the fewest in a later analysis, as rates varied by HLA locus. Reports described diagnosis of cytomegalovirus status by the classifier as highly specific and sensitive. Most CMV-associated TCR beta chains appeared HLA-restricted in a later analysis.

Comment on this clone: Antigen specificity is unknown.

The PCR made use of 60 Vbeta and 13 Jbeta primers. The table came from immunoSEQ multiplex PCR; TCRdb's copy has only in-frame clones and leaves some out. The table has around 98,000 clones, roughly 70% seen once. Healthy bone marrow donors formed the donor group. The sample comprised PBMCs. This clonotype was obtained from a man aged 50-60 years in good health and CMV-seronegative.

The CDR3 DNA reads as TGTGCCAGCAGCGAAATACAGGGAACAATGAACACTGAAGCTTTCTTT. Residues: CASSEIQGTMNTEAFF. The gene calls are TRBV9 and TRBJ1-1; D perhaps matches TRBD1 (6 bases). Germline CDR1 SGDLS, CDR2 YYNGEE. Trimming removed 3 bases at V and 0 bases at J, with 15 bases between. The CDR3 loop spans 16 amino acids.